This T cell receptor beta chain was sequenced for a study of CD8 T cells in ankylosing spondylitis. This clonotype occurred a few times. What it binds is unknown. TCRdb redid the calling of the 5' RACE reads with MiXCR, one entry per CDR3 protein. The table includes 210,000 or so distinct CDR3 sequences, roughly 8% detected once. This CDR3 is built from 16 residues. In germline, CDR1 is SGHDN, CDR2 FVKESK. V lost 1 base and J 2 bases, leaving 13 bases between the germline ends. General observations from the study: Enrichment of disease-linked clones was reportedly significant in matched ankylosing spondylitis synovial fluid. A number of the motif variants had already been described in reactive arthritis synovial fluid and blood.

The chain joins TRBV14 to TRBJ2-3; D gene ambiguous. The sequencing sample was made of blood, either unsorted or a sorted T cell fraction (not recorded which). This sequence was found in a female donor with ankylosing spondylitis or in good health (not recorded which). The CDR3 region is CASSQVPGIITDTQYF. As DNA, the CDR3 is TGTGCCAGCAGCCAAGTTCCCGGAATCATCACAGATACGCAGTATTTT. The full variable domain, its missing parts supplied by reference TRBV14 and TRBJ2-3, is EAGVTQFPSHSVIEKGQTVTLRCDPISGHDNLYWYRRVMGKEIKFLLHFVKESKQDESGMPNNRFLAERTGGTYSTLKVQPAELEDSGVYFCASSQVPGIITDTQYFGPGTRLTVL.